These T cell receptor beta chains were read from a single sample in a study of T-cell reconstitution after alpha-beta-depleted transplantation in children. TCRdb reanalysed the PCR reads using MiXCR and keeps one entry per CDR3 protein. The data hold almost 500,000 distinct CDR3 sequences, with 9.5% to 15% observed a single time. This material consisted of PBMCs from the stem cell graft donor, taken from the stem cell graft. These receptor sequences come from a human donor who donated a stem cell graft to a child with combined immunodeficiency. CDR3s include the opening cysteine and the closing phenylalanine or tryptophan. D genes are given only for firm matches. The size entry is marked missing in some rows and otherwise reads once, few, many or a size class.

clone size	D gene	J gene	V gene	CDR3 DNA	CDR3 protein
few	-	TRBJ1-4	TRBV11-2	TGTGCCAGCAGCCCCAAACCCGGCCTCATAAATGAAAAACTGTTTTTT	CASSPKPGLINEKLFF
-	TRBD2	TRBJ2-1	TRBV20-1	TGCAGTGCTAGAGGGACTAGCGGGGGCCTAAGCTCCTACAATGAGCAGTTCTTC	CSARGTSGGLSSYNEQFF
many	TRBD1	TRBJ2-3	TRBV6-1	TGTGCCATCGGGACAGGGGAGTCAGATACGCAGTATTTT	CAIGTGESDTQYF
few	TRBD2	TRBJ2-2	TRBV4-2	TGTGCCAGCAGCCAAGAGCTGACTAGCGGGGGGAGGGCCGGGGAGCTGTTTTTT	CASSQELTSGGRAGELFF
many	-	TRBJ1-6	TRBV6-5	TGTGCCAGCAGACGGAGCTCCACTTCACCCCTCCACTTT	CASRRSSTSPLHF
many	TRBD1	TRBJ2-7	TRBV5-6	TGTGCCAGCAGCTTGGCCGGGACAGGGGCCCGTGGGCAGTACTTC	CASSLAGTGARGQYF
-	TRBD2	TRBJ2-5	TRBV6-5	TGTGCCAGCAGTTACTCTGGCAGGCCGGGAGGGACCCAGTACTTC	CASSYSGRPGGTQYF
-	TRBD1	TRBJ2-1	TRBV7-6	TGTGCCAGCAGCTTAGAATTCCTCGGGACAGGGTTTCACAATGAGCAGTTCTTC	CASSLEFLGTGFHNEQFF
many	-	TRBJ2-2	TRBV6-1	TGTGCCAGCAGGCAGGGTAACACCGGGGAGCTGTTTTTT	CASRQGNTGELFF
few	-	TRBJ1-1	TRBV6-5	TGTGCCAGCAGTTACCTGGGACCCAACACTGAAGCTTTCTTT	CASSYLGPNTEAFF
-	TRBD1	TRBJ1-6	TRBV27	TGTGCCAGCAGTTTTGGGACAGATAATTCACCCCTCCACTTT	CASSFGTDNSPLHF
few	-	TRBJ1-5	TRBV27	TGTGCCAGCAGTTTATTAGGAGGGCCCAATCAGCCCCAGCATTTT	CASSLLGGPNQPQHF
few	TRBD2	TRBJ2-3	TRBV12-3/TRBV12-4	TGTGCCAGCAGACTATTTACTAGCGGCAACACAGATACGCAGTATTTT	CASRLFTSGNTDTQYF